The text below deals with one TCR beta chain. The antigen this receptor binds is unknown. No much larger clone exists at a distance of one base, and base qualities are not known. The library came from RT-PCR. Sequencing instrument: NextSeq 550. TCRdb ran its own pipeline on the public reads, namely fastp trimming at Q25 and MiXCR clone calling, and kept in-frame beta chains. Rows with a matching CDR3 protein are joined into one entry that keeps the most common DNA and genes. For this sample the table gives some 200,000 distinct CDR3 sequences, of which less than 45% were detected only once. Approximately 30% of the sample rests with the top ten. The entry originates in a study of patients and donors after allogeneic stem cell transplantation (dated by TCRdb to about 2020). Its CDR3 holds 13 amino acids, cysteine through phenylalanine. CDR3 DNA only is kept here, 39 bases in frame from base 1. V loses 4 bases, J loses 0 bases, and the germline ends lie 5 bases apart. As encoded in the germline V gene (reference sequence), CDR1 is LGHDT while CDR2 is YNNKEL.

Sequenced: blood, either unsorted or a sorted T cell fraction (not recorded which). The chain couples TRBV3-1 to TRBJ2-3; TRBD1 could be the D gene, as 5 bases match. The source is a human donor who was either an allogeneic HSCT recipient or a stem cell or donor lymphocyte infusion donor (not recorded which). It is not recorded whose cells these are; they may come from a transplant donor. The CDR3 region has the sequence CASSPGSTDTQYF. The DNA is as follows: TGTGCCAGCAGCCCAGGGAGCACAGATACGCAGTATTTT.